What follows is one T cell receptor beta chain and its context. Its specificity is unknown. The record originates from a study of T cell clones after liver transplantation. For the study at large: Apart from a few HCV-positive recipients, transplants were for non-autoimmune, non-viral reasons. Until 12-24 months post-transplant, subjects got standard immunosuppression and no induction.

Findings and limits, study-wide: These preliminary findings come from unstandardized post-transplant sampling times.

With 7 bases removed from V and 0 bases from J, the gap between germline ends came to 9 bases. The germline V gene encodes CDR1 MGHDK and CDR2 SYGVNS. The CDR3 consists of 13 residues. Generated by immunoSEQ multiplex PCR, the TCRdb table keeps only in-frame clones and is missing some. The table records some 34,000 clones, more than 90% of them present only once. The receptor was derived from a human patient who received a liver transplant. T cells may partly derive from the graft donor. This chain connects TRBV25-1 to TRBJ1-1; D ambiguous. The sequenced sample was CD8+ T cells from blood, obtained 12 months after liver transplant. The DNA of the CDR3 is TGTGCCAGCAATAGTGGGCTGAACACTGAAGCTTTCTTT. Its protein is CASNSGLNTEAFF.